A selection of T cell receptor beta chains follows, all from one sample in a study of T cell responses to AZD1222 COVID-19 vaccine. The method was immunoSEQ multiplex PCR; TCRdb's version includes in-frame clones alone and lacks a portion of them. Of about 110,000 clones listed, roughly 92% were seen once; the top ten hold 7.8%. This specimen consisted of peripheral blood, obtained on day 0 of AZD1222 vaccination. These receptors all come from an adult in good health. Each CDR3 is given without its conserved first and last residue.

J | V | CDR3
TRBJ2-1 | TRBV10-3 | AISESTERFDEQF
TRBJ1-1 | TRBV6-2/TRBV6-3 | ASSYRWGVTEAF
TRBJ1-1 | TRBV27 | ASSGTGGGTEAF
TRBJ2-3 | TRBV3-1/TRBV3-2 | ASSQLRADTQY
TRBJ1-4 | TRBV7-2 | ASSFGLSNEKLF
TRBJ2-3 | TRBV7-9 | ASSQGQQFTDTQY
TRBJ1-1 | TRBV11-3 | ASIGGAGTEAF
TRBJ1-3 | TRBV29-1 | SVAGASGNTIY
TRBJ1-4 | TRBV6-5 | ASSRRQGGEKLF
TRBJ2-2 | TRBV7-6 | ASSFGRGLNTGELF
TRBJ2-1 | TRBV30 | AWSVPWDNEQF
TRBJ2-5 | TRBV7-9 | ASSLWGPETQY